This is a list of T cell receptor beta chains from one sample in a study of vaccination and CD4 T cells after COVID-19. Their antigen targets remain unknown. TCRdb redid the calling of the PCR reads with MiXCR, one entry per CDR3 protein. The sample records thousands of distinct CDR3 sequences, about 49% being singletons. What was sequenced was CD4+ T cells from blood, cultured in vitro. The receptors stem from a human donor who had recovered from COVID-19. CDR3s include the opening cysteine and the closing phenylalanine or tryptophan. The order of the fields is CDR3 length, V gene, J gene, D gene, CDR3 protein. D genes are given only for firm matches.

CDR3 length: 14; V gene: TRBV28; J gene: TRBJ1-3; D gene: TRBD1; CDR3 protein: CASKPTGLRNTIYF
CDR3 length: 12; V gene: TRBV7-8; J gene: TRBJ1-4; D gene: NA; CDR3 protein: CASSRDGQKLFF
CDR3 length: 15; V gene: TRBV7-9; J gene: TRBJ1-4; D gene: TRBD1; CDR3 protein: CASSLDRGFNEKLFF
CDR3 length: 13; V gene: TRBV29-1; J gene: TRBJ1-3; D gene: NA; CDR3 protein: CSVQTGSGNTIYF
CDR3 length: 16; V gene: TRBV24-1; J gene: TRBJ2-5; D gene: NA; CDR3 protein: CATSDYPNSYQETQYF
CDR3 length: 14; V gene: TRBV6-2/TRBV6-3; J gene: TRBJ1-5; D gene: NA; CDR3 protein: CASSLGFGNQPQHF
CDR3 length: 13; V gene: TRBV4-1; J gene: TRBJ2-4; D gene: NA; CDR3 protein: CASSAADTNIQYF
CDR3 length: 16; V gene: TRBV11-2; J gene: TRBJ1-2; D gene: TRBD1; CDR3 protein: CASSGLRSGQGQGYTF
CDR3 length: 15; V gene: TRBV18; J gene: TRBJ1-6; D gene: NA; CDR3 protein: CASSPGPGENSPLHF
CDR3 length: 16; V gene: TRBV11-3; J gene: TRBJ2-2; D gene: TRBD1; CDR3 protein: CASSLGRDRGTGELFF
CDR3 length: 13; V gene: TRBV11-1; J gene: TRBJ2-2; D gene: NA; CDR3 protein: CASSRNFAGELFF
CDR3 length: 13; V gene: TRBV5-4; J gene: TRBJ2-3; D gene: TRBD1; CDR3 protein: CAGSLRDRDTQYF
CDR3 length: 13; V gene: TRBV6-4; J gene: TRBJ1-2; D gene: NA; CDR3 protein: CAILLQGGYGYTF
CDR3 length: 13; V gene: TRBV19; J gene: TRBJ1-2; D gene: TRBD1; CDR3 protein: CASSITGGLGYTF
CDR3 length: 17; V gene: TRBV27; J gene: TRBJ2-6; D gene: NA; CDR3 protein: CASSPGHGSSGANVLTF
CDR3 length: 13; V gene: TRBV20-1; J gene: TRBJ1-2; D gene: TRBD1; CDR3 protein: CSARGTGDYGYTF
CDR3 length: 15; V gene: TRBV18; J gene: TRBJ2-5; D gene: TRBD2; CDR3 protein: CASSQEGLARETQYF
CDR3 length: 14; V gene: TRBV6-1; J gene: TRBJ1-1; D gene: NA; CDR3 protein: CASRVDSFNTEAFF
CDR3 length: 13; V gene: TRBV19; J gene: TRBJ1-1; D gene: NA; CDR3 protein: CASSYRMNTEAFF
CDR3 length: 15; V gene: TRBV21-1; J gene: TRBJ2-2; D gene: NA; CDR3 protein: CASSIGWGDTGELFF
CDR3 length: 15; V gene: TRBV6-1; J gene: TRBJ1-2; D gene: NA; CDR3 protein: CASRKNQQKNYGYTF
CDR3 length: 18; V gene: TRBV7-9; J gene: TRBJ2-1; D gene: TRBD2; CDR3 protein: CASQPLGLAGVNYNEQFF
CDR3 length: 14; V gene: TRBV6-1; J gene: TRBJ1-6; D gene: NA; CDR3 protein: CASSEIGIGSPLHF
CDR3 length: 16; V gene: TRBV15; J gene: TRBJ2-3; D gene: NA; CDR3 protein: CATSRRRGADTDTQYF
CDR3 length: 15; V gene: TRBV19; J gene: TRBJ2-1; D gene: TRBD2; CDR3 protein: CASSRLAGDTTEQFF
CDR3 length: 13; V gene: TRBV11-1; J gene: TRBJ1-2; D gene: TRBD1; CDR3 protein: CASSSNRGYGYTF
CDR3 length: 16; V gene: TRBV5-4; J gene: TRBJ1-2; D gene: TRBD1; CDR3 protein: CASSFVGTGHNYGYTF
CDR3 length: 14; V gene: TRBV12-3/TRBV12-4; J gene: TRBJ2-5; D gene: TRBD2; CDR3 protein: CASSFRGGEETQYF
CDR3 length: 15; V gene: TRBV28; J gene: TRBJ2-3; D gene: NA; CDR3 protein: CASSYPGLSTDTQYF
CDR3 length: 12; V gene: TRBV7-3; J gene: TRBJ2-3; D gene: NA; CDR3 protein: CASSGSGDTQYF
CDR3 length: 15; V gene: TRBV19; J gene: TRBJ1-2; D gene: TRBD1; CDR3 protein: CASSPRWDRGYGYTF
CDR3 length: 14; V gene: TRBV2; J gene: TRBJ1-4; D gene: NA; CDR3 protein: CASSEVVAAEKLFF